These T cell receptor beta chains were read from a single sample in a study of blood T cells in healthy people across ages. TCRdb redid the calling of the 5' RACE reads with MiXCR, one entry per CDR3 protein. In the table there are 650,000 to 950,000 distinct CDR3 sequences, roughly 44% of which are singletons. Specimen: blood. The receptor set was obtained from a man in his fifties or sixties in good health. Both conserved end residues are trimmed from each CDR3. Each record gives: V gene, clone size, CDR3 protein. Size is stated for part of the rows, as once, few or many counts, or as a class when the clone is expanded.

V: TRBV29-1; size: few; CDR3: SVVGAGGYT
V: TRBV4-1; size: NA; CDR3: ASSQGAFATQY
V: TRBV10-1; size: few; CDR3: ASSPGGEENIQY
V: TRBV20-1; size: few; CDR3: SAREIQETQY
V: TRBV6-5; size: once; CDR3: ASSYTGPTDTQY
V: TRBV6-1; size: few; CDR3: ASSSKITGQSYEQY
V: TRBV20-1; size: NA; CDR3: SARDLGQSTDTQY
V: TRBV20-1; size: NA; CDR3: RPEGLAGAYNEQF
V: TRBV7-2; size: few; CDR3: ASSLAPGTGLYTEQF
V: TRBV20-1; size: NA; CDR3: SARSPGTAHEQY